The following is a T cell receptor (beta chain) sequence with its context. The data belong to a study of OX40 agonist ivuxolimab in advanced cancers. Overall study context: The patients received agonistic anti-OX40 (CD134) antibody ivuxolimab.

The data were produced by immunoSEQ multiplex PCR, yet TCRdb's version contains in-frame clones alone and is incomplete. In the table there are roughly 52,000 clones, approximately 80% of which are singletons. The CDR3 is 16 amino acids. Germline V gene data show CDR1 as SGHNT and CDR2 as YYREEE (reference sequence). Trimming removed 1 base from V and 5 bases from J; junction bases left unmatched: 5. The sequenced sample was CD4+ or CD8+ T cells sorted from blood, obtained in a trial of the OX40 agonist ivuxolimab. This TCR was sampled from an adult with an advanced solid tumor such as melanoma, head and neck, liver or kidney cancer. The chain uses TRBV5-4 and TRBJ1-6; 8 bases agree with TRBD1. CDR3 coding DNA: TGTGCCAGCAGCTTGCAACAGGGGGTGAATAATTCACCCCTCCACTTT. Translating gives CASSLQQGVNNSPLHF.